The 5 T cell receptor beta chains presented below share a single source sample, sequenced in a study of T cells expressing NK-cell markers (dated by TCRdb to the early 2020s). Library creation used 5' RACE. The sequencer was an Illumina HiSeq 2000. After TCRdb reprocessed the reads, each CDR3 protein sequence was kept as one row, without DNA. This sample's table lists about 260,000 distinct CDR3 sequences. The top ten clonotypes cover 0.39% of the sample. Sequences were obtained from blood T cells: a sorted CD56 or NKG2C T cell subset, CD4+ or CD8+ T cells, or bulk PBMC T cells (not recorded which). These receptors originate from a man between 18 and 29 years old in good health. Donor details come from another sample of the same person, matched by shared clones.

The gene calls are TRBV9 and TRBJ1-2; TCRdb designates TRBD1, a call that cannot be tested without DNA. The germline CDR1 and CDR2 sequences are SGDLS and YYNGEE. There are 13 residues in the CDR3. The CDR3 loop is CASTQRDRGGYTF.

This sequence joins TRBV29-1 and TRBJ2-1; the D gene TCRdb calls, TRBD1, cannot be checked with no DNA. Germline-derived CDR1 and CDR2 are SQVTM and ANQGSEA. The CDR3 length is 13 residues. The CDR3 reads CSVPDRGYNEQFF.

The V and J genes are TRBV19 and TRBJ2-7; there is no DNA to check the TCRdb D call of TRBD1. The CDR3 runs 15 residues. CDR1 is LNHDA, CDR2 SQIVND, per germline (reference sequence). CDR3 region: CASSLSGGQTYEQYF.

The chain links TRBV29-1 to TRBJ2-4; there is no DNA to check the TCRdb D call of TRBD2. Germline loops: CDR1 SQVTM, CDR2 ANQGSEA. There are 14 residues in the CDR3. CDR3 loop: CSASGRVAKNIQYF.

This chain uses TRBV20-1 with TRBJ2-1. Germline V gene sequence: CDR1 DFQATT, CDR2 SNEGSKA (reference sequence). The length of the CDR3 is 15 residues. This CDR3 reads CSASILRSSYNEQFF.